This T cell receptor (beta chain) emerged from a study of radiotherapy plus CTLA-4 blockade in lung cancer. Study-level information: Objective responses were documented in about 19% of patients, with disease control in about 28%.

Those with chemo-refractory metastatic non-small-cell lung cancer were treated with focal radiation combined with CTLA-4 blockade using ipilimumab. With V trimmed by 7 bases and J by 9 bases, 5 bases remained unmatched. Germline V gene lookup returns CDR1 SGHAT and CDR2 FQNNGV. The CDR3 covers 14 residues. Measured with immunoSEQ multiplex PCR; TCRdb has only the in-frame clones, and not every one. The table includes 53,000 or so clones, 65% to 85% detected once. The sequences come from peripheral blood, collected from a patient treated with radiotherapy plus ipilimumab. The source is a human donor with non-small cell lung cancer who had stable disease on radiotherapy plus ipilimumab. The J gene is TRBJ1-6, the V gene TRBV11-2; 11 bases are a match to TRBD1. The CDR3 sequence: CASNTGTGGSPLHF. In DNA form, the CDR3 reads TGTGCCAGCAACACCGGGACAGGGGGTTCACCCCTCCACTTT.